The 31 T cell receptor beta chains below all came from one sample that was sequenced in a study of technical replicates of blood from several donors. Method: immunoSEQ multiplex PCR; TCRdb's copy keeps in-frame clones and lacks some. The sample holds under 65,000 clones, approximately 86% seen once. Specimen: PBMCs. The source is a human donor in good health. Some clones in this sample may be carry-over from other donors' samples.

The V call is TRBV5-6, the J call TRBJ2-4, with D possibly being TRBD1 (5 bases). Germline V gene sequence: CDR1 SGHDT, CDR2 YYEEEE. CDR3 length: 15 residues. Trimming removed 2 bases at V and 9 bases at J, with 18 bases between. CDR3 nucleotide sequence: TGTGCCAGCAGCTTCAGGCGGCAGACAAGGGGCATTCAGTACTTC. The encoded protein is CASSFRRQTRGIQYF. The full variable domain, its missing parts supplied by reference TRBV5-6 and TRBJ2-4, is DAGVTQSPTHLIKTRGQQVTLRCSPKSGHDTVSWYQQALGQGPQFIFQYYEEEERQRGNFPDRFSGHQFPNYSSELNVNALLLGDSALYLCASSFRRQTRGIQYFGAGTRLSVL.

The genes are TRBV29-1 and TRBJ2-1, with D perhaps matching TRBD2 (6 bases). This CDR3 spans 13 amino acids. Looked up from germline, CDR1 is SQVTM and CDR2 is ANQGSEA. With 1 base removed from V and 7 bases from J, the gap between germline ends came to 11 bases. This CDR3 is CSVEGGERNEQFF. As DNA, the CDR3 is TGCAGCGTTGAAGGGGGGGAGAGGAATGAGCAGTTCTTC.

This clone was seen only a few times. This sample includes further DNA sequences coding for the same CDR3. The V and J genes are TRBV4-3 and TRBJ1-6; a possible D gene is TRBD1 (6 bases). V lost 6 bases to trimming and J lost 7 bases, with 10 bases between them. This CDR3 has 13 residues. Germline CDR1 and CDR2: LGHNA and YSLEER. CDR3 residues: CASSLGQNSPLHF. The CDR3 nucleotides read TGCGCCAGCAGTCTCGGACAGAATTCACCCCTCCACTTT.

The gene calls are TRBV7-2 and TRBJ2-3, with 9 bases identical to TRBD2. Germline V CDR1 and CDR2: SGHTA, FQGNSA. The CDR3 consists of 15 residues. J was trimmed by 6 bases and V by 2 bases; bases with no gene match: 6. The CDR3 DNA sequence: TGTGCCAGCAGCTTAAGGCTAGCGGGAAGTGATACGCAGTATTTT. It is translated as CASSLRLAGSDTQYF.

The V gene is TRBV28, the J gene TRBJ1-2; D remains unclear. CDR3 size: 13 residues. From germline, CDR1 is MDHEN and CDR2 SYDVKM. The V end was cut by 3 bases, the J end by 3 bases, with 8 bases between. For the CDR3, the DNA is TGTGCCAGCAGTTTGGCAAAAGACTATGGCTACACCTTC. Its translation: CASSLAKDYGYTF.

The chain couples TRBV10-3 to TRBJ2-3; 8 nucleotides match TRBD2. The CDR3 has 13 amino acids. Unmatched junction bases numbered 7, after V lost 8 bases and J lost 6 bases. Germline V CDR1 and CDR2: ENHRY, SYGVKD. The CDR3 DNA reads as TGTGCCATCTCGGGTAGCGGGGCTGATACGCAGTATTTT. Its translation: CAISGSGADTQYF.

The CDR3 DNA reads as TGTGCCAGCAGTGGGACTCCTCAAGAGACCCAGTACTTC. Protein sequence: CASSGTPQETQYF. The rearrangement uses TRBV2 and TRBJ2-5; D might be TRBD2 (5 bases). The V end was cut by 4 bases, the J end by 2 bases, with 8 bases between. CDR1 and CDR2 from the germline V gene are SNHLY and FYNNEI. The CDR3 extends over 13 amino acids.

V usage is TRBV7-9 and J usage is TRBJ2-2, with no clear D. The CDR3 has 12 residues. Deletions cut 5 bases from V and 3 bases from J, with 4 bases between. Germline CDR1 SEHNR, CDR2 FQNEAQ (reference sequence). The DNA of the CDR3 is TGTGCCAGCAGCCTTTACACCGGGGAGCTGTTTTTT. Translating gives CASSLYTGELFF.

The J gene is TRBJ1-5, the V gene TRBV4-1, with a weak D call TRBD1 (5 bases). V shed 1 base and J shed 5 bases, with 21 bases lying between them. CDR1 MGHRA and CDR2 YSYEKL come from the germline V gene. This CDR3 comprises 18 residues. The CDR3 region is CASSQVGSGRVVDQPQHF. Here the CDR3 DNA reads TGCGCCAGCAGCCAAGTTGGCTCAGGGAGGGTTGTAGATCAGCCCCAGCATTTT.

The chain employs TRBV7-9 and TRBJ2-5, with TRBD1 as a possible D gene (6 bases). Per the germline V gene, CDR1 is SEHNR and CDR2 is FQNEAQ (reference sequence). Trimming removed 2 bases at V and 5 bases at J, with 12 bases between. The CDR3 length is 14 residues. This CDR3 is CASSLISTGETQYF. The CDR3 bases are TGTGCCAGCAGCTTAATTTCCACAGGGGAGACCCAGTACTTC. Filled out from reference TRBV7-9 and TRBJ2-5, the complete variable domain reads DTGVSQNPRHKITKRGQNVTFRCDPISEHNRLYWYRQTLGQGPEFLTYFQNEAQLEKSRLLSDRFSAERPKGSFSTLEIQRTEQGDSAMYLCASSLISTGETQYFGPGTRLLVL.

This chain uses TRBV4-1 with TRBJ2-1; TRBD2 matches 9 bases. CDR1 and CDR2 from the germline V gene are MGHRA and YSYEKL. With 5 bases clipped from V and 3 bases from J, the junction kept 5 bases outside the gene matches. This CDR3 contains 15 residues. CDR3 in DNA: TGCGCCAGCAGCTCCACTAGCGGGTACTACAATGAGCAGTTCTTC. It is translated as CASSSTSGYYNEQFF.

This chain's CDR3 is CASSFGHRTADEQFF. CDR3 DNA: TGTGCCAGCAGCTTCGGTCATCGGACTGCGGATGAGCAGTTCTTC. The chain joins TRBV5-4 to TRBJ2-1; the D gene is possibly TRBD2 (5 bases). Germline assignment: CDR1 SGHNT and CDR2 YYREEE (reference sequence). The CDR3 covers 15 residues. Trimming left V 2 bases short and J 8 bases short, with 17 bases between.

The CDR3 spells CASSLVQGAGELFF. CDR3 nucleotides: TGTGCCAGCAGCTTAGTACAGGGTGCCGGGGAGCTGTTTTTT. The rearrangement uses TRBV7-6 and TRBJ2-2; TRBD1 is a possible D gene (6 bases). CDR1 is SGHVS and CDR2 is FNYEAQ in the germline V gene. V was pared by 1 base and J by 6 bases, with 9 bases between. The CDR3 extends over 14 amino acids.

The rearrangement uses TRBV7-6 and TRBJ2-1; D possibly corresponds to TRBD2 (6 bases). The germline V gene has CDR1 SGHVS and CDR2 FNYEAQ. The CDR3 covers 17 residues. Trimming removed 1 base at V and 7 bases at J, with 20 bases between. CDR3 nucleotide sequence: TGTGCCAGCAGCTTAGTCTCTACCGGGAGTTGGGTAAATGAGCAGTTCTTC. Translation gives CASSLVSTGSWVNEQFF.

The CDR3 bases are TGTGCCAGCAGCTCAAAAAATACAGGGGGCGTCAGTGAAAAACTGTTTTTT. This translates into CASSSKNTGGVSEKLFF. V usage is TRBV5-4 and J usage is TRBJ1-4; 9 nucleotides match TRBD1. V dropped 3 bases and J dropped 7; count of bases not matched to a gene: 13. There are 17 residues in the CDR3. The V gene's germline CDR1 is SGHNT and CDR2 YYREEE (reference sequence).

As regards this clone: A much larger clone differs by one base, so this may be a read error. The chain uses TRBV9 and TRBJ1-1, with D possibly TRBD1 on 6 matching bases. Trimming took 5 bases from V and 1 from J, leaving 9 bases between them. There are 13 residues in the CDR3. Germline-derived CDR1 and CDR2 are SGDLS and YYNGEE. Written as DNA, the CDR3 is TGTGCCAGCAGTAGGACAGCGAACACTGAAGCTTTCTTT. Residues: CASSRTANTEAFF. Supplemented by reference TRBV9 and TRBJ1-1, the full variable domain reads DSGVTQTPKHLITATGQRVTLRCSPRSGDLSVYWYQQSLDQGLQFLIQYYNGEERAKGNILERFSAQQFPDLHSELNLSSLELGDSALYFCASSRTANTEAFFGQGTRLTVV.

A single count supports this clone. This rearrangement joins TRBV7-9 to TRBJ1-1; D is ambiguous. The CDR3 consists of 13 residues. V lost 3 bases and J 1 base, leaving 6 bases between the germline ends. The germline CDR1 and CDR2 sequences are SEHNR and FQNEAQ (reference sequence). The DNA for the CDR3 is TGTGCCAGCAGCTTTTACAGGAACACTGAAGCTTTCTTT. This codes for CASSFYRNTEAFF.

This clone was seen only once. The CDR3 reads CASSPPGGQVDYGYTF. The CDR3 DNA reads as TGTGCCAGCAGCCCCCCGGGGGGCCAGGTGGACTATGGCTACACCTTC. The chain links TRBV7-9 to TRBJ1-2; TRBD1 is a possible D gene (6 bases). Trimming took off 5 bases at V and 3 bases at J, with 19 bases between the two ends. The germline gives CDR1 SEHNR, CDR2 FQNEAQ (reference sequence). The CDR3 extends over 16 amino acids.

CDR3 loop: CASSYSGGPSTEAFF. The CDR3 region has the DNA TGTGCCAGCAGTTACTCTGGGGGCCCTAGCACTGAAGCTTTCTTT. The V gene is TRBV6-6, the J gene TRBJ1-1, with D possibly TRBD1 on 6 matching bases. The germline V gene encodes CDR1 MNHNY and CDR2 SVGAGI (reference sequence). The CDR3 extends over 15 amino acids. V was pared by 0 bases and J by 4 bases, with 12 bases between.

The V gene is TRBV6-5, the J gene TRBJ1-6; 7 nucleotides line up with TRBD1. The germline V gene encodes CDR1 MNHEY and CDR2 SVGAGI. J gave up 10 bases and V 7 bases, and 7 bases lay outside the gene matches. This CDR3 spans 13 amino acids. CDR3 coding DNA: TGTGCCAGCACCATCGACAGGGTGTCACCCCTCCACTTT. This encodes CASTIDRVSPLHF.

The chain uses TRBV20-1 and TRBJ2-3; unclear D gene. CDR1 DFQATT and CDR2 SNEGSKA come from the germline V gene (reference sequence). V was clipped by 3 bases and J by 9 bases, with 7 bases between them. This CDR3 region has 10 residues. In nucleotides, the CDR3 is TGCAGTGCTAGTAGTCGGACGCAGTATTTT. Translating it yields CSASSRTQYF.

This chain links TRBV5-1 with TRBJ2-7; TRBD1 matches at 8 bases. The trim removed 4 bases at V and 3 bases at J, leaving 9 bases unmatched. Germline V gives CDR1 SGHRS, CDR2 YFSETQ. The CDR3 sequence is 15 residues long. The CDR3 DNA reads as TGCGCCAGCAGCGACCCGACAGGGGTGAGCTACGAGCAGTACTTC. Translation: CASSDPTGVSYEQYF.

The chain combines TRBV2 with TRBJ2-3, with 8 bases that match TRBD1. Germline V lookup: CDR1 SNHLY, CDR2 FYNNEI. V shed 0 bases and J 5 bases; nucleotides not matched to a gene: 7. CDR3 size: 16 residues. The CDR3 coding sequence is TGTGCCAGCAGTGAAGCGTTCATGACAGGGGAAGATACGCAGTATTTT. Its protein is CASSEAFMTGEDTQYF.

A single count supports this clone. V and J are TRBV12-5 and TRBJ2-7, with 12 bases fitting TRBD2. This CDR3 is built from 16 residues. J was trimmed by 0 bases and V by 6 bases; bases with no gene match: 6. Per germline, CDR1 LGHNT and CDR2 FRNRAP. This CDR3 is CASGFPSGRASYEQYF. The CDR3, as DNA: TGTGCTAGTGGGTTTCCTAGCGGGAGGGCCTCCTACGAGCAGTACTTC.

This clone was seen only once. This chain links TRBV9 with TRBJ2-7, with 9 nucleotides matching TRBD1. Germline CDR1 reads SGDLS; CDR2 reads YYNGEE. V shed 4 bases, J shed 4 bases, and the junction held 6 bases outside the gene matches. The CDR3 contains 14 residues. The CDR3 protein is CASSSGQGRYEQYF. The CDR3 bases are TGTGCCAGCAGCTCGGGACAGGGAAGGTACGAGCAGTACTTC.

The chain links TRBV11-2 to TRBJ2-7; maybe TRBD1 (6 bases). The CDR3 covers 17 residues. CDR1 and CDR2 from the germline V gene are SGHAT and FQNNGV. V was pared by 1 base and J by 3 bases, with 19 bases between. The CDR3 is CASSLAQGPALVYEQYF. In nucleotides, the CDR3 is TGTGCCAGCAGCTTAGCACAGGGCCCGGCCCTCGTCTACGAGCAGTACTTC.

This clone was picked up a small number of times. This CDR3 reads CASSQGLGPSTSYNEQFF. In nucleotides, the CDR3 is TGTGCCAGCAGCCAAGGGCTTGGGCCAAGCACCTCCTACAATGAGCAGTTCTTC. The gene calls are TRBV4-2 and TRBJ2-1; D unclear. The CDR3 spans 18 residues. Looked up from germline, CDR1 is LGHNA and CDR2 is YNFKEQ. The V and J ends lost 1 base and 0 bases respectively, with 16 bases between them.

This chain connects TRBV7-6 to TRBJ2-1; 15 positions match TRBD2. The CDR3 is 15 amino acids. CDR1 SGHVS and CDR2 FNYEAQ come from the germline V gene. Trimming took 3 bases from V and 7 from J; bases not matched to a gene: 1. In DNA form, the CDR3 reads TGTGCCAGCAGCTTGGGACTAGCGGGAGGAAATGAGCAGTTCTTC. As protein: CASSLGLAGGNEQFF. Together with reference TRBV7-6 and TRBJ2-1, the CDR3 gives the full variable domain: GAGVSQSPRYKVTKRGQDVALRCDPISGHVSLYWYRQALGQGPEFLTYFNYEAQQDKSGLPNDRFSAERPEGSISTLTIQRTEQRDSAMYRCASSLGLAGGNEQFFGPGTRLTVL.

This clone was recorded only once. The rearrangement links TRBV6-5 to TRBJ2-2; D may be TRBD1 (6 bases). Trimming left V 5 bases short and J 9 bases short, with 16 bases between. Per the germline V gene, CDR1 is MNHEY and CDR2 is SVGAGI. The CDR3 has 14 amino acids. CDR3 nucleotide sequence: TGTGCCAGCAGTCACCGGACAGCTCTAAGGGAGCTGTTTTTT. Protein product: CASSHRTALRELFF.

The chain couples TRBV5-1 to TRBJ2-3; tentative D call: TRBD1 (6 bases). Deletions cut 0 bases from V and 3 bases from J, with 8 bases between. The CDR3 has 14 residues. The V gene's germline CDR1 is SGHRS and CDR2 YFSETQ. CDR3 in amino acids: CASSLGDRTDTQYF. The CDR3 nucleotides read TGCGCCAGCAGCTTGGGCGACAGGACAGATACGCAGTATTTT.

V and J are TRBV4-3 and TRBJ2-7; possibly TRBD2 for D (5 bases). CDR3 length equals 16 residues. Between the trimmed V and J ends, which lost 0 bases and 0 bases, there was a span of 12 bases. The germline V gene has CDR1 LGHNA and CDR2 YSLEER. This CDR3 is CASSQEQEGYSYEQYF. The CDR3 coding sequence is TGCGCCAGCAGCCAAGAACAAGAGGGATACTCCTACGAGCAGTACTTC.